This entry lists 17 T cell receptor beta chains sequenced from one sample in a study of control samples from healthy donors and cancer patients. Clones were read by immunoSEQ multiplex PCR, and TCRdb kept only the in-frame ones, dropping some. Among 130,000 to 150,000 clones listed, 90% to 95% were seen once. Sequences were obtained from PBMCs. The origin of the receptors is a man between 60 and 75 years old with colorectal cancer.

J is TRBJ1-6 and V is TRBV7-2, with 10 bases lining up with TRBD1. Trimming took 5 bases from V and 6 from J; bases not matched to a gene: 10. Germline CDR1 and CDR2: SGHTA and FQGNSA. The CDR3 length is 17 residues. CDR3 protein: CASSAGGTGARNSPLHF. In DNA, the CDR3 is TGTGCCAGCAGCGCCGGGGGGACAGGGGCCCGTAATTCACCCCTCCACTTT.

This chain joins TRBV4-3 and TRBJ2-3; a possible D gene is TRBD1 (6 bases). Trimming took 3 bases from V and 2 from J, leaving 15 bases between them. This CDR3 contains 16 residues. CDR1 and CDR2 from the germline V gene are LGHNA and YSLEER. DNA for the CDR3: TGCGCCAGCAGCCAGCAACAGGGCCTTCACACAGATACGCAGTATTTT. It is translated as CASSQQQGLHTDTQYF.

CDR3 bases: TGTGCCAGCAGCCCGATTATGGGACAGAGTAACACTGAAGCTTTCTTT. This codes for CASSPIMGQSNTEAFF. The genes are TRBV7-2 and TRBJ1-1, with 7 bases that match TRBD1. The germline V gene has CDR1 SGHTA and CDR2 FQGNSA. The V and J ends lost 5 bases and 2 bases, in that order; junction bases with no gene match: 11. The CDR3 consists of 16 residues.

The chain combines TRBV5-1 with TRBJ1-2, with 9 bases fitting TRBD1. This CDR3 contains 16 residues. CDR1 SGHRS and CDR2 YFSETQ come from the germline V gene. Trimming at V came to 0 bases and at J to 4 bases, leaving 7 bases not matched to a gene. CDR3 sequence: CASSLALQGAAYGYTF. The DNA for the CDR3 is TGCGCCAGCAGCTTGGCCCTACAGGGGGCCGCCTATGGCTACACCTTC.

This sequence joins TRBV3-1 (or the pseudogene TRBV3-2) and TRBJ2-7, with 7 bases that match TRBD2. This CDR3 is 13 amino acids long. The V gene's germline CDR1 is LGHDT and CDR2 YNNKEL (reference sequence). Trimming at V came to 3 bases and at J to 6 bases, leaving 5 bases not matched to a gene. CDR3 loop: CASSQRREGEQYF. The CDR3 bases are TGTGCCAGCAGCCAGAGGAGGGAGGGCGAGCAGTACTTC.

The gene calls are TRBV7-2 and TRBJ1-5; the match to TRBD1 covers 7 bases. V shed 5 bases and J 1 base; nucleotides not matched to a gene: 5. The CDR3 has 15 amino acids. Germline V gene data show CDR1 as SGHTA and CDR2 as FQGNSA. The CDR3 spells CASSPGTVSNQPQHF. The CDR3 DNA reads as TGTGCCAGCAGCCCCGGGACAGTGAGCAATCAGCCCCAGCATTTT.

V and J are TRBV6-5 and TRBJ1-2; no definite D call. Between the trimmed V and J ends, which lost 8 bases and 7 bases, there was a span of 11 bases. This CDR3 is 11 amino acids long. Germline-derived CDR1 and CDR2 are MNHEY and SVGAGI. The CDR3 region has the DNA TGTGCCAGCGCCAGACAAGGTGGCTACACCTTC. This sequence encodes CASARQGGYTF.

The CDR3, as DNA: TGTGCCAGCAGCGTAGTAGGGTCCGGGGAGCTGTTTTTT. Protein: CASSVVGSGELFF. This chain connects TRBV9 to TRBJ2-2; no clear D. V shed 0 bases and J shed 6 bases, with 6 bases lying between them. The CDR3 contains 13 residues. Germline V gene lookup returns CDR1 SGDLS and CDR2 YYNGEE.

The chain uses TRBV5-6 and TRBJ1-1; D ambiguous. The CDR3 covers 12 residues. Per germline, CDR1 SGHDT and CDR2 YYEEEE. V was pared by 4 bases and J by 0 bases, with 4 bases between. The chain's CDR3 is CASSLMNTEAFF. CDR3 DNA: TGTGCCAGCAGCCTCATGAACACTGAAGCTTTCTTT.

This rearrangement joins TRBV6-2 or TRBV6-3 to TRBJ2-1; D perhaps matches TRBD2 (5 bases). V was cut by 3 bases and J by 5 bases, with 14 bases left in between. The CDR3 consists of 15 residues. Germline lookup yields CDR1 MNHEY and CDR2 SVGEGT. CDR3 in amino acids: CASSYYGRGNNEQFF. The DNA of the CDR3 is TGTGCCAGCAGTTATTACGGTCGGGGAAACAATGAGCAGTTCTTC.

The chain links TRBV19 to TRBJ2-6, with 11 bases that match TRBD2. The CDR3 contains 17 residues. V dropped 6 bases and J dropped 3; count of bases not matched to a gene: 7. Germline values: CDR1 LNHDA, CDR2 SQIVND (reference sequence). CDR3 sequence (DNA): TGTGCCAGTAGCCTTAGCGGGGGGGCCTTTGGGGCCAACGTCCTGACTTTC. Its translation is CASSLSGGAFGANVLTF.

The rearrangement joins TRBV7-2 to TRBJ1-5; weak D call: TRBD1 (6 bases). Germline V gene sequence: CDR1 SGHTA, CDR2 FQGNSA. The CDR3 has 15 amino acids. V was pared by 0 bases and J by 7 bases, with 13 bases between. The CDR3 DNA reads TGTGCCAGCAGCTTAGCCGGGGGCGCGGACCAGCCCCAGCATTTT. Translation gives CASSLAGGADQPQHF.

CDR3 residues: CASTTRTGGTSDYGYTF. The CDR3 coding sequence is TGTGCCAGTACCACCCGGACAGGGGGCACGTCGGACTATGGCTACACCTTC. V and J are TRBV19 and TRBJ1-2; 11 nucleotides match TRBD1. The CDR3 runs to 17 residues. From germline, CDR1 is LNHDA and CDR2 SQIVND (reference sequence). The ends lost 7 bases at V and 3 bases at J; junction bases unmatched: 13.

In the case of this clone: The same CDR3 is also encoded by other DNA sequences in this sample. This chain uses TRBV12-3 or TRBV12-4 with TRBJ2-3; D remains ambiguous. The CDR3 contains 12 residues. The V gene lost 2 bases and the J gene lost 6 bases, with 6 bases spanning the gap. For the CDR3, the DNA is TGTGCCAGCAGTTTACTTTCTGATACGCAGTATTTT. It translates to CASSLLSDTQYF.

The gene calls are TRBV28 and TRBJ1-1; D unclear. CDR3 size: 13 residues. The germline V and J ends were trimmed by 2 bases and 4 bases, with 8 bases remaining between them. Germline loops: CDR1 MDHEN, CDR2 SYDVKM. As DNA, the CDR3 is TGTGCCAGCAGTTTAAGGGCGGGCACTGAAGCTTTCTTT. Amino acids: CASSLRAGTEAFF. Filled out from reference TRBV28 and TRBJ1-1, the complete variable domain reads DVKVTQSSRYLVKRTGEKVFLECVQDMDHENMFWYRQDPGLGLRLIYFSYDVKMKEKGDIPEGYSVSREKKERFSLILESASTNQTSMYLCASSLRAGTEAFFGQGTRLTVV.

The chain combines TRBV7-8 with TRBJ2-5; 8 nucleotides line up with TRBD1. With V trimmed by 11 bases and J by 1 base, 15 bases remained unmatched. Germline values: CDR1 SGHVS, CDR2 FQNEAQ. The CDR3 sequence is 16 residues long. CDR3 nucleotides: TGTGCCTGCCGGAGAGGGACAGGTGTCCTCCAAGAGACCCAGTACTTC. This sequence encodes CACRRGTGVLQETQYF.

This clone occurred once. The chain's CDR3 is CATQSLSWYQPQHF. CDR3 coding DNA: TGTGCCACCCAATCCCTGAGTTGGTATCAGCCCCAGCATTTT. The V call is TRBV6-5, the J call TRBJ1-5; D unclear. This CDR3 region has 14 residues. Trimming removed 10 bases from V and 5 bases from J, with 18 bases in between. The germline CDR1 and CDR2 sequences are MNHEY and SVGAGI.